The clone carrying this TCR beta chain has a count of ten or more. As yet, its antigen is unknown. This sample stems from a study of Graves' ophthalmopathy and Graves' hyperthyroidism. Study-wide findings and caveats: Detection in blood was also observed for most expanded thyroid clonotypes above 0.001 frequency.

Establishment of the diagnosis relied upon clinical symptoms, serum thyroxine, TRAb, thyroid ultrasound and orbital computed tomography. Transcripts of RNA were the source for amplifying TCR beta CDR3 regions. After a first-round RT-PCR with HTBI primers, a second-round multiplex PCR was run. TCRdb itself ran the multiplex PCR reads through MiXCR, one entry per CDR3 protein. In the table there are more than 40,000 distinct CDR3 sequences, around 50% of which are singletons. V lost 5 bases, J lost 3 bases, and 7 bases lay in between. The CDR3 runs 11 residues. Germline V gene lookup returns CDR1 DFQATT and CDR2 SNEGSKA (reference sequence).

The sequenced sample was peripheral blood. V and J are TRBV20-1 and TRBJ2-5; D unclear. This receptor was obtained from an adult man with Graves' ophthalmopathy. CDR3: CSAGPKETQYF. Written as DNA, the CDR3 is TGCAGTGCTGGACCTAAAGAGACCCAGTACTTC.